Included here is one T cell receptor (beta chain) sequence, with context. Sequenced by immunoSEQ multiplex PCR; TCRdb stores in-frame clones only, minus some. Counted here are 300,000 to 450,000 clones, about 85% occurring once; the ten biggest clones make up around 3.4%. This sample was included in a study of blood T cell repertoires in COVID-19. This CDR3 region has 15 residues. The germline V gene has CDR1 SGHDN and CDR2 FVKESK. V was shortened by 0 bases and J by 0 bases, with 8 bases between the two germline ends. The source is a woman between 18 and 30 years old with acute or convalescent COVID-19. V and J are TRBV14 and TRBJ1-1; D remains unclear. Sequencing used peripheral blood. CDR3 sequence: CASSQEWAMNTEAFF. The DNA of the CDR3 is TGTGCCAGCAGCCAAGAATGGGCGATGAACACTGAAGCTTTCTTT.